The 23 T cell receptor beta chains in this list originate from one sample, sequenced in a study of identical twins. MiXCR, applied by TCRdb to the 5' RACE reads, yields one record per CDR3 protein. Seen here are around 480,000 distinct CDR3 sequences, 14% observed once, and the top ten hold more than 0.5%. These data also formed part of another study, on yellow fever vaccine responses in identical twins.

Sequenced sample: CD4+ T cells sorted from blood. The receptors were gathered from a woman younger than 30 in good health.

This clonotype was observed a handful of times. The genes are TRBV25-1 and TRBJ2-1, with 8 bases that match TRBD2. The CDR3 loop spans 16 amino acids. The ends lost 4 bases at V and 6 bases at J; junction bases unmatched: 11. Germline CDR1 and CDR2: MGHDK and SYGVNS. As DNA, the CDR3 is TGTGCCAGCAGTGGGTTCGGAGCGGGAGCTCCCAATGAGCAGTTCTTC. Translation: CASSGFGAGAPNEQFF.

This clonotype was detected a few times. The chain uses TRBV6-1 and TRBJ1-1, with TRBD1 matching over 7 bases. CDR1 is MNHNS and CDR2 is SASEGT in the germline V gene. The CDR3 length is 14 residues. The trim removed 7 bases at V and 1 base at J, leaving 6 bases unmatched. In DNA, the CDR3 is TGTGCCAGCATGAGAAACAGGGGGAACACTGAAGCTTTCTTT. Translating gives CASMRNRGNTEAFF.

The rearrangement links TRBV3-1 to TRBJ2-1; D may be TRBD1 (5 bases). Per the germline V gene, CDR1 is LGHDT and CDR2 is YNNKEL (reference sequence). V gave up 1 base and J gave up 12 bases, with 13 bases separating them. This CDR3 has 13 residues. The CDR3 loop reads CASSQGVQDLQFF. Written as DNA, the CDR3 is TGTGCCAGCAGCCAAGGTGTACAGGACCTGCAGTTCTTC.

This clonotype was seen many times. The chain links TRBV7-8 to TRBJ1-5; D gene ambiguous. The V end was cut by 5 bases, the J end by 2 bases, with 10 bases between. The CDR3 contains 14 residues. Germline V CDR1 and CDR2: SGHVS, FQNEAQ. The DNA of the CDR3 is TGTGCCAGCAGCCGTAGCCCCGGCAATCAGCCCCAGCATTTT. This sequence encodes CASSRSPGNQPQHF.

This clonotype has just a few counts. The chain joins TRBV20-1 to TRBJ2-7; 7 nucleotides line up with TRBD2. The CDR3 contains 12 residues. In germline, CDR1 is DFQATT, CDR2 SNEGSKA (reference sequence). V gave up 7 bases and J gave up 3 bases; unmatched junction bases: 6. The CDR3 loop is CSGEGNHYEQYF. The CDR3 bases are TGCAGTGGGGAGGGAAACCACTACGAGCAGTACTTC.

This clonotype came up a few times. The chain combines TRBV6-2 or TRBV6-3 with TRBJ2-2, with D maybe TRBD2 (5 bases). Germline lookup yields CDR1 MNHEY and CDR2 SVGEGT. V gave up 4 bases and J gave up 5 bases, with 14 bases separating them. This CDR3 comprises 15 residues. CDR3 region: CASSSPEGLTGELFF. The CDR3 DNA reads TGTGCCAGCAGTTCCCCCGAGGGCCTAACCGGGGAGCTGTTTTTT.

There are a few counts of this clonotype. This chain joins TRBV20-1 and TRBJ2-5; no clear D gene. Deletions cut 4 bases from V and 0 bases from J, with 9 bases between. CDR3 length: 13 amino acids. Germline lookup yields CDR1 DFQATT and CDR2 SNEGSKA (reference sequence). The CDR3 sequence is CSAMFANQETQYF. DNA for the CDR3: TGCAGTGCTATGTTCGCAAACCAAGAGACCCAGTACTTC.

The genes are TRBV5-1 and TRBJ1-1; TRBD1 might be the D (5 bases). The germline gives CDR1 SGHRS, CDR2 YFSETQ. The V gene lost 4 bases and the J gene lost 6 bases, with 19 bases spanning the gap. The CDR3 consists of 15 residues. CDR3 residues: CASSPDKGSVAEAFF. CDR3 coding DNA: TGCGCCAGCAGCCCGGATAAGGGGTCCGTCGCTGAAGCTTTCTTT.

This clonotype was found a few times. The V gene is TRBV20-1, the J gene TRBJ2-1, with 8 nucleotides matching TRBD2. The V gene's germline CDR1 is DFQATT and CDR2 SNEGSKA (reference sequence). This CDR3 is built from 16 residues. V lost 1 base and J lost 3; bases outside the gene matches: 8. Written as DNA, the CDR3 is TGCAGTGCTAGAGTTGCAAGCGGGAGTAACTACAATGAGCAGTTCTTC. Its translation: CSARVASGSNYNEQFF.

This clonotype came up a few times. The chain couples TRBV20-1 to TRBJ2-5; 8 bases agree with TRBD1. Trimming took 6 bases from V and 9 from J; bases not matched to a gene: 18. The CDR3 spans 15 residues. Germline CDR1 is DFQATT and CDR2 is SNEGSKA (reference sequence). This CDR3 is CSAEVSGTGPFSQYF. In DNA, the CDR3 is TGCAGTGCCGAGGTGTCCGGGACAGGCCCTTTTTCCCAGTACTTC.

This clonotype was counted only a few times. V usage is TRBV6-4 and J usage is TRBJ2-1; 9 bases are shared with TRBD1. Germline CDR1 MRHNA, CDR2 SNTAGT. V gave up 5 bases and J gave up 8 bases; unmatched junction bases: 10. The CDR3 extends over 15 amino acids. Written as DNA, the CDR3 is TGTGCCAGCAGTCTTGGACAGGGGAAGTTGGATGAGCAGTTCTTC. This encodes CASSLGQGKLDEQFF.

This clonotype was detected many times. V gene TRBV2 combines with J gene TRBJ2-2, with D possibly TRBD2 on 5 matching bases. CDR3 length: 11 residues. Looked up from germline, CDR1 is SNHLY and CDR2 is FYNNEI. Trimming took off 6 bases at V and 6 bases at J, with 5 bases between the two ends. The CDR3 sequence: CASREAGELFF. The CDR3 DNA follows: TGTGCCAGCAGGGAGGCCGGGGAGCTGTTTTTT.

This clonotype showed up just a few times. This sequence joins TRBV4-2 and TRBJ2-1; 9 bases map to TRBD2. This CDR3 contains 19 residues. The germline V gene has CDR1 LGHNA and CDR2 YNFKEQ. With 7 bases clipped from V and 2 bases from J, the junction kept 18 bases outside the gene matches. The CDR3 region has the DNA TGTGCCAGCAACCAGGGTGGTCTAGCGGGAAAGAGGGCCTACAATGAGCAGTTCTTC. Its translation is CASNQGGLAGKRAYNEQFF.

This clonotype was picked up a small number of times. The chain couples TRBV4-2 to TRBJ2-5; 9 positions agree with TRBD2. Germline CDR1 and CDR2: LGHNA and YNFKEQ. V dropped 0 bases and J dropped 5; count of bases not matched to a gene: 13. This CDR3 is built from 18 residues. The CDR3 loop reads CASSQDPWGAGGKETQYF. CDR3 nucleotides: TGTGCCAGCAGCCAAGACCCCTGGGGAGCGGGGGGTAAGGAGACCCAGTACTTC.

This clonotype was seen a handful of times. The CDR3, as DNA: TGTGCCAGCAGCCTAACCGGGACTAGTAAAAACAATGAGCAGTTCTTC. Protein sequence: CASSLTGTSKNNEQFF. The chain couples TRBV7-9 to TRBJ2-1; 8 positions match TRBD2. Germline CDR1 reads SEHNR; CDR2 reads FQNEAQ (reference sequence). V lost 5 bases, J lost 5 bases, and 11 bases stayed unmatched. CDR3 length: 16 amino acids.

The rearrangement uses TRBV14 and TRBJ1-2, with 7 bases fitting TRBD1. V was pared by 5 bases and J by 2 bases, with 8 bases of the junction left unmatched. Germline V CDR1 and CDR2: SGHDN, FVKESK. The CDR3 extends over 15 amino acids. The CDR3 region is CASSRPGTANYGYTF. In DNA form, the CDR3 reads TGTGCCAGCAGCAGACCCGGGACAGCAAACTATGGCTACACCTTC.

This clonotype showed up just once. V gene TRBV9 combines with J gene TRBJ2-2, with TRBD2 as a possible D gene (6 bases). CDR3 size: 16 residues. From germline, CDR1 is SGDLS and CDR2 YYNGEE. V lost 0 bases, J lost 1 base, and 10 bases lay in between. CDR3 sequence (DNA): TGTGCCAGCAGCGTAGGTGCAGCGGGGAACACCGGGGAGCTGTTTTTT. It encodes CASSVGAAGNTGELFF.

The gene calls are TRBV4-1 and TRBJ2-7; D perhaps matches TRBD2 (6 bases). The CDR3 has 13 amino acids. The V end was cut by 4 bases, the J end by 12 bases, with 19 bases between. From germline, CDR1 is MGHRA and CDR2 YSYEKL. The CDR3 DNA is TGCGCCAGCAGCCTGAGCTGGACGGAGGGGAGGTACTTC. Residues: CASSLSWTEGRYF.

This chain links TRBV2 with TRBJ2-1, with D possibly called TRBD1 or TRBD2 (5 bases each). V was clipped by 4 bases and J by 5 bases, with 9 bases between them. Germline V gene lookup returns CDR1 SNHLY and CDR2 FYNNEI. The CDR3 totals 13 residues. In nucleotides, the CDR3 is TGTGCCAGCAGTGTAAGGGACCACAATGAGCAGTTCTTC. As protein: CASSVRDHNEQFF.

This clonotype has only a few counts. The chain recombines TRBV20-1 with TRBJ2-7; the D gene is possibly TRBD1 (6 bases). Trimming pared 5 bases from V and 2 bases from J, leaving 13 bases between. This CDR3 contains 13 residues. CDR1 and CDR2 (germline): DFQATT, SNEGSKA (reference sequence). The CDR3 DNA reads as TGCAGTGCTGATTACAGGGCAACCTACGAGCAGTACTTC. Protein: CSADYRATYEQYF.

This CDR3 reads CASSRPGGVETQYF. The CDR3 nucleotides read TGTGCCAGCAGTCGCCCAGGGGGAGTGGAGACCCAGTACTTC. The chain combines TRBV12-3 or TRBV12-4 with TRBJ2-5; 7 nucleotides line up with TRBD1. The CDR3 runs 14 residues. V gave up 5 bases and J gave up 5 bases; unmatched junction bases: 8.

This clonotype has more than one count but fewer than ten. The V gene is TRBV30, the J gene TRBJ2-2; D uncertain. Trimming stripped 0 bases from V and 4 bases from J, with 12 bases between. The V gene's germline CDR1 is GTSNPN and CDR2 SVGIG (reference sequence). This CDR3 region has 15 residues. CDR3 coding DNA: TGTGCCTGGAGTGTATCGGAGTACACCACCGGGGAGCTGTTTTTT. This sequence encodes CAWSVSEYTTGELFF.

This clonotype showed up many times. V is TRBV2 and J is TRBJ2-3; D unclear. This CDR3 spans 11 amino acids. Per germline, CDR1 SNHLY and CDR2 FYNNEI. V was pared by 6 bases and J by 4 bases, with 5 bases between. In DNA, the CDR3 is TGTGCCAGCAGCGTCTCAGATACGCAGTATTTT. Its protein is CASSVSDTQYF.